These 16 T cell receptor beta chains share one sample of origin, sequenced in a study of Ad26.COV2.S vaccination and SARS-CoV-2 variants. Treatment specified: about 20 received Ad26.COV2.S at low or high dose, single or two shots; roughly five received placebo; per-sample allocation not given. Sampling happened 63 days after the first vaccine or placebo injection. TCRdb's copy holds only in-frame clones and misses some; the assay was immunoSEQ multiplex PCR. The sample contains about 350,000 clones, approximately 84% of which appear only once. The material sequenced was peripheral blood, taken in a trial of Ad26.COV2.S vaccine versus placebo. The origin of the receptors is a person aged 18-65 years who received the Ad26.COV2.S COVID-19 vaccine or a placebo.

The J gene is TRBJ1-2, the V gene TRBV28; unclear D gene. The CDR3 has 13 residues. V shed 6 bases and J shed 2 bases, with 10 bases lying between them. CDR1 and CDR2 (germline): MDHEN, SYDVKM. DNA for the CDR3: TGTGCCAGCAGCGTCGACCTAAACTATGGCTACACCTTC. Translating gives CASSVDLNYGYTF.

The CDR3 here is CASSQNRASGNTEAFF. The CDR3 bases are TGCGCCAGCAGCCAAAATAGGGCTTCAGGGAACACTGAAGCTTTCTTT. The V call is TRBV4-1, the J call TRBJ1-1, with D unclear. The CDR3 has 16 amino acids. The ends were cut back, 2 bases at V and 1 base at J, with 14 bases in the middle. Germline lookup yields CDR1 MGHRA and CDR2 YSYEKL.

The chain links TRBV28 to TRBJ2-2, with D perhaps TRBD1 or TRBD2 (5 bases each). Trimming cost V 5 bases and J 0 bases, with 16 bases left between them. This CDR3 is 17 amino acids long. Germline assignment: CDR1 MDHEN and CDR2 SYDVKM. CDR3 protein: CASSPGRGPPNTGELFF. As DNA, the CDR3 is TGTGCCAGCAGTCCGGGACGGGGCCCGCCGAACACCGGGGAGCTGTTTTTT. Complete variable domain (other parts from reference TRBV28 and TRBJ2-2): DVKVTQSSRYLVKRTGEKVFLECVQDMDHENMFWYRQDPGLGLRLIYFSYDVKMKEKGDIPEGYSVSREKKERFSLILESASTNQTSMYLCASSPGRGPPNTGELFFGEGSRLTVL.

As DNA, the CDR3 is TGCGCCAGCAGCCAAGAAGTGGGGACAGGGTTGGTCGATGAGCAGTTCTTC. Its protein product is CASSQEVGTGLVDEQFF. The J gene is TRBJ2-1, the V gene TRBV4-3, with TRBD1 identical over 9 bases. The ends lost 0 bases at V and 8 bases at J; junction bases unmatched: 11. Germline V CDR1 and CDR2: LGHNA, YSLEER. The CDR3 runs to 17 residues.

The chain has TRBV6-6 and TRBJ2-7; TRBD1 agrees at 9 bases. The CDR3 covers 13 residues. V was pared by 6 bases and J by 4 bases, with 4 bases of the junction left unmatched. Germline V gives CDR1 MNHNY, CDR2 SVGAGI (reference sequence). CDR3 sequence (DNA): TGTGCCAGCAGCCGGGACAGGGTGTACGAGCAGTACTTC. Translating it yields CASSRDRVYEQYF.

The chain employs TRBV28 and TRBJ2-7; no clear D. CDR1 is MDHEN, CDR2 SYDVKM, per germline. V gave up 5 bases and J gave up 2 bases, with 10 bases separating them. This CDR3 is 13 amino acids long. The CDR3 DNA follows: TGTGCCAGCAGTCTTTATGGTCCCTACGAGCAGTACTTC. This codes for CASSLYGPYEQYF.

The genes are TRBV29-1 and TRBJ2-7; 10 positions agree with TRBD2. J gave up 3 bases and V 7 bases, and 6 bases lay outside the gene matches. Germline values: CDR1 SQVTM, CDR2 ANQGSEA. The CDR3 totals 13 residues. CDR3 nucleotide sequence: TGCAGCGGCTTTCTAGCGGGAGACTACGAGCAGTACTTC. Its protein is CSGFLAGDYEQYF.

The chain recombines TRBV7-9 with TRBJ2-7, with TRBD1 as a possible D gene (6 bases). Trimming stripped 5 bases from V and 6 bases from J, with 14 bases between. CDR3 length: 13 amino acids. Per germline, CDR1 SEHNR and CDR2 FQNEAQ (reference sequence). In DNA form, the CDR3 reads TGTGCCAGCAGCGAACAGGGTATCCCCGAGCAGTACTTC. Its protein product is CASSEQGIPEQYF.

The J gene is TRBJ1-6, the V gene TRBV19, with unresolved D. The CDR3 covers 18 residues. Germline V gives CDR1 LNHDA, CDR2 SQIVND (reference sequence). Trimming pared 3 bases from V and 4 bases from J, leaving 19 bases between. In nucleotides, the CDR3 is TGTGCCAGTAGTATTGAACTTGCTTTCGACAAGTATAATTCACCCCTCCACTTT. It yields the protein CASSIELAFDKYNSPLHF.

This clone was seen just once. J is TRBJ2-1 and V is TRBV2, with 10 bases that match TRBD2. V shed 2 bases and J 7 bases; nucleotides not matched to a gene: 2. The CDR3 length is 14 residues. The V gene's germline CDR1 is SNHLY and CDR2 FYNNEI. CDR3 nucleotides: TGTGCCAGCAGTGAACTAGCGGGGGTGAATGAGCAGTTCTTC. This sequence encodes CASSELAGVNEQFF.

The V call is TRBV23-1, the J call TRBJ2-7, with D hard to call. TRBV23-1 has ORF status, its function being uncertain. The CDR3 consists of 9 residues. Trimming took 5 bases from V and 5 from J, leaving 1 base between them. The CDR3: CASSDEQYF. CDR3 DNA: TGCGCCAGCAGTGACGAGCAGTACTTC.

The V call is TRBV5-4, the J call TRBJ2-7, with 8 nucleotides matching TRBD2. The CDR3 spans 15 residues. CDR1 SGHNT and CDR2 YYREEE come from the germline V gene (reference sequence). V lost 4 bases to trimming and J lost 4 bases; unmatched junction nucleotides: 10. The CDR3 protein is CASSPGGASPYEQYF. For the CDR3, the DNA is TGTGCCAGCAGCCCCGGGGGGGCTAGCCCTTACGAGCAGTACTTC.

The V and J genes are TRBV3-1 (or the pseudogene TRBV3-2) and TRBJ2-1; TRBD2 agrees at 13 bases. The trim removed 1 base at V and 15 bases at J, leaving 12 bases unmatched. There are 16 residues in the CDR3. Germline V gene sequence: CDR1 LGHDT, CDR2 YNNKEL (reference sequence). Here the CDR3 DNA reads TGTGCCAGCAGCCAAGGAACTAGCGGGGGGGTAGAAGTACCGTTCTTC. Encoded protein: CASSQGTSGGVEVPFF.

The chain employs TRBV9 and TRBJ1-1; a possible D gene is TRBD1 (5 bases). Trimming left V 3 bases short and J 5 bases short, with 17 bases between. Per germline, CDR1 SGDLS and CDR2 YYNGEE. This CDR3 has 15 residues. The CDR3 here is CASSAPGGVDTEAFF. DNA for the CDR3: TGTGCCAGCAGCGCTCCCGGGGGGGTGGATACTGAAGCTTTCTTT.

In DNA, the CDR3 is TGTGCCAGCTCACAGATGGGACCGGCCTACGAGCAGTACTTC. Encoded protein: CASSQMGPAYEQYF. The genes are TRBV18 and TRBJ2-7, with D perhaps matching TRBD1 or TRBD2 (5 bases each). The germline V and J ends were trimmed by 4 bases and 2 bases, with 12 bases remaining between them. In germline, CDR1 is KGHSH, CDR2 LQKENI. The length of the CDR3 is 14 residues.

The rearrangement links TRBV5-6 to TRBJ2-2, with a tentative D call TRBD2 (6 bases). Germline CDR1 SGHDT, CDR2 YYEEEE. Trimming removed 1 base at V and 2 bases at J, with 12 bases between. This CDR3 is built from 16 residues. CDR3 sequence reads: CASSLSEAGNTGELFF. DNA for the CDR3: TGTGCCAGCAGCTTGAGTGAGGCGGGAAACACCGGGGAGCTGTTTTTT.